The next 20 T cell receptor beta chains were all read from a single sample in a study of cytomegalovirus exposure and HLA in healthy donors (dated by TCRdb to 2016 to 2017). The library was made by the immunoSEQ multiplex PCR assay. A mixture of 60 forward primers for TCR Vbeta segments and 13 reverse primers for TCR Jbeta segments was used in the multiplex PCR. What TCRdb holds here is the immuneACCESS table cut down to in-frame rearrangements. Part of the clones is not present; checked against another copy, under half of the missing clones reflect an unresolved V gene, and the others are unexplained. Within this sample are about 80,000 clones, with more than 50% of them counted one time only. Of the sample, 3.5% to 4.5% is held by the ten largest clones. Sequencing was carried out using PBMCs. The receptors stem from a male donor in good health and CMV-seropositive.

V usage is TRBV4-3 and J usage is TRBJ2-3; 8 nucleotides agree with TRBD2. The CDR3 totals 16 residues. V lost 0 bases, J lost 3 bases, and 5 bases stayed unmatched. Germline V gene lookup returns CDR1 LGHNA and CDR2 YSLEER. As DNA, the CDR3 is TGCGCCAGCAGCCAAGACGACGGGAGGGAAACAGATACGCAGTATTTT. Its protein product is CASSQDDGRETDTQYF.

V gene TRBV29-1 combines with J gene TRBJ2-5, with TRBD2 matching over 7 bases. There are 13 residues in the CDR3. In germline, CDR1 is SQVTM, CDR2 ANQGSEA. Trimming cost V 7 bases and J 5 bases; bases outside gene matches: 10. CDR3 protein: CSAVSGRRETQYF. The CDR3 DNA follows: TGCAGCGCTGTTAGCGGGCGGCGGGAGACCCAGTACTTC.

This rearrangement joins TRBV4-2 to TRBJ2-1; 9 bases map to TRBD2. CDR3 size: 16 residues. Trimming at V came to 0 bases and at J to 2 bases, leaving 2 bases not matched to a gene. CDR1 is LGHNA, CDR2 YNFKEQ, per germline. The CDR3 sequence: CASSQEASGTYNEQFF. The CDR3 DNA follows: TGTGCCAGCAGCCAAGAGGCTAGCGGGACCTACAATGAGCAGTTCTTC.

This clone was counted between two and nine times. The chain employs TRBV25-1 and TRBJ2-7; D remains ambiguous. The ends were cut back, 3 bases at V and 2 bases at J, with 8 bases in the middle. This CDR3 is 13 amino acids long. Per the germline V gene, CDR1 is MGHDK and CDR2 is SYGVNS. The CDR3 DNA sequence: TGTGCCAGCAGTGAGGGCTCTACCTACGAGCAGTACTTC. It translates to CASSEGSTYEQYF.

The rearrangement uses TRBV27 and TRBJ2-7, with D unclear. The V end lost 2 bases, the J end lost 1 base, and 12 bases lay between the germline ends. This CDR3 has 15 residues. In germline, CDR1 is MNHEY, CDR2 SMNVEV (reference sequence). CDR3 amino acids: CASSLNRIGSYEQYF. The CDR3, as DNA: TGTGCCAGCAGTTTAAATCGAATCGGTTCCTACGAGCAGTACTTC.

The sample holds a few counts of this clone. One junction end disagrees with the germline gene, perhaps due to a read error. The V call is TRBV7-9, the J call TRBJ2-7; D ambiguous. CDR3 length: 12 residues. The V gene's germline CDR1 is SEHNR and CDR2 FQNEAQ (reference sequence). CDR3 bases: TGTTCCAGCAGCCCTGAGTCCTACGAGCAGTACTTC. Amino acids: CSSSPESYEQYF. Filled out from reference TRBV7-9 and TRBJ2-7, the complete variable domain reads DTGVSQNPRHKITKRGQNVTFRCDPISEHNRLYWYRQTLGQGPEFLTYFQNEAQLEKSRLLSDRFSAERPKGSFSTLEIQRTEQGDSAMYLCSSSPESYEQYFGPGTRLTVT.

CDR3 sequence reads: CASSSTGGGGYNEQFF. The CDR3 DNA reads TGCGCCAGCAGCTCAACAGGGGGCGGCGGCTACAATGAGCAGTTCTTC. This sequence joins TRBV4-1 and TRBJ2-1; the match to TRBD1 covers 9 bases. V lost 5 bases and J lost 3; bases outside the gene matches: 8. CDR3 size: 16 residues. The germline gives CDR1 MGHRA, CDR2 YSYEKL.

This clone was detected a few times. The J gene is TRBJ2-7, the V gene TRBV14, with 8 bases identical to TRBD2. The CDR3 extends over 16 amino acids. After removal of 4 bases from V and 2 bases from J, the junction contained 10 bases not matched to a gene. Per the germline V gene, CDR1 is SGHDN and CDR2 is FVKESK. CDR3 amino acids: CASSPDSGTATYEQYF. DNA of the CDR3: TGTGCCAGCAGCCCAGATAGCGGGACTGCCACCTACGAGCAGTACTTC.

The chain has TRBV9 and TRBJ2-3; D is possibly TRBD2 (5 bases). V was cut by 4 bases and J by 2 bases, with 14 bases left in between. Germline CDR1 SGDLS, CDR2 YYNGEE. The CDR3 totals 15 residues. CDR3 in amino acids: CASSPTGINTDTQYF. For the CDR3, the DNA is TGTGCCAGCAGCCCCACCGGGATCAACACAGATACGCAGTATTTT.

The CDR3 coding sequence is TGTGCCAGCAGCCAAGATCTCATAGCGCTTGCGGCAACTAATGAAAAACTGTTTTTT. Protein product: CASSQDLIALAATNEKLFF. This rearrangement joins TRBV4-2 to TRBJ1-4; the D is unclear. This CDR3 contains 19 residues. V gave up 0 bases and J gave up 0 bases, with 17 bases separating them. Germline CDR1 and CDR2: LGHNA and YNFKEQ.

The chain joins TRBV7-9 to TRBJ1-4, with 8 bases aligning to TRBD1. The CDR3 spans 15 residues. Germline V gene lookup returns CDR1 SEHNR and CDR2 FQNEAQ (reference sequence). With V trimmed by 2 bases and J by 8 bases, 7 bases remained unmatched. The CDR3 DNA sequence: TGTGCCAGCAGCTTATCGACAGGGGTTGGGGAAAAACTGTTTTTT. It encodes CASSLSTGVGEKLFF.

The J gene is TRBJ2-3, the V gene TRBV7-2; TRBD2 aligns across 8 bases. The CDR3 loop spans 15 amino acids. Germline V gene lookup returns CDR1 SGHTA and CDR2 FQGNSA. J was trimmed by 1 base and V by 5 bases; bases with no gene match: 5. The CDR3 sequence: CASSQRAGGTDTQYF. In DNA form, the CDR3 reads TGTGCCAGCAGCCAGAGAGCGGGAGGCACAGATACGCAGTATTTT.

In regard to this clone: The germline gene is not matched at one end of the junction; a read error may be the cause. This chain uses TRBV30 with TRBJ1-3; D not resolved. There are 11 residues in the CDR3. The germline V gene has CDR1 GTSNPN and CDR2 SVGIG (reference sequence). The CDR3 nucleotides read TGTGCCTGGAGTACTGGTAACACCATATATTTT. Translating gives CAWSTGNTIYF.

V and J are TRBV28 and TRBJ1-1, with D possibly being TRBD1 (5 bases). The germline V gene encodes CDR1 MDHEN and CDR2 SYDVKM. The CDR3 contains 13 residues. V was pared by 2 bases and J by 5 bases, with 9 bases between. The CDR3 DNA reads TGTGCCAGCAGTTTAAGAAGGGGAACTGAAGCTTTCTTT. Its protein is CASSLRRGTEAFF.

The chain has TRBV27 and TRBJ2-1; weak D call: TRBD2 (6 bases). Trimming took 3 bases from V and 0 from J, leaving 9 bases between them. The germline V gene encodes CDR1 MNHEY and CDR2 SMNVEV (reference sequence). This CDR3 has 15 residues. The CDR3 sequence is CASSLTGSSYNEQFF. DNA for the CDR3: TGTGCCAGCAGTTTGACCGGGAGCTCCTACAATGAGCAGTTCTTC.

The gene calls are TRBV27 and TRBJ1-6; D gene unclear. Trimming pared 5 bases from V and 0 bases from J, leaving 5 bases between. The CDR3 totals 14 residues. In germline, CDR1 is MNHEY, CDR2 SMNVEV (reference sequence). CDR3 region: CASSDISYNSPLHF. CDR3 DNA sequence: TGTGCCAGCAGTGACATCTCCTATAATTCACCCCTCCACTTT.

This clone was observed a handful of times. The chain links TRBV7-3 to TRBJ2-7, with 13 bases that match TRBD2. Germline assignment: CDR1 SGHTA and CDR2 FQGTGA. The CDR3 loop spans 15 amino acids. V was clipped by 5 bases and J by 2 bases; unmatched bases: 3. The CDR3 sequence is CASSPGLAGAYEQYF. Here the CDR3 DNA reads TGTGCCAGCAGCCCCGGACTAGCGGGAGCCTACGAGCAGTACTTC. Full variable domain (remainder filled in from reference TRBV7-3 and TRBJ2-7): GAGVSQTPSNKVTEKGKYVELRCDPISGHTALYWYRQSLGQGPEFLIYFQGTGAADDSGLPNDRFFAVRPEGSVSTLKIQRTERGDSAVYLCASSPGLAGAYEQYFGPGTRLTVT.

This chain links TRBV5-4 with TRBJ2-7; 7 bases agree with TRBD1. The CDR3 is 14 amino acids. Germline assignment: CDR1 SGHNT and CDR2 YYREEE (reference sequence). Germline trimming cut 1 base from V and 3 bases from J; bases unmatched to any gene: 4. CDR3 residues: CASSLKQGNYEQYF. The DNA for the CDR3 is TGTGCCAGCAGCTTGAAACAGGGGAACTACGAGCAGTACTTC.

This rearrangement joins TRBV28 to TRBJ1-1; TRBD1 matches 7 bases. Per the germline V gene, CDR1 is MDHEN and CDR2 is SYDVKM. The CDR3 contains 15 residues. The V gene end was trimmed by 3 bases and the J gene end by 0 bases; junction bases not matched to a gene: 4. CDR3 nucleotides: TGTGCCAGCAGTTTTCCACAGGGGATGAACACTGAAGCTTTCTTT. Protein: CASSFPQGMNTEAFF.

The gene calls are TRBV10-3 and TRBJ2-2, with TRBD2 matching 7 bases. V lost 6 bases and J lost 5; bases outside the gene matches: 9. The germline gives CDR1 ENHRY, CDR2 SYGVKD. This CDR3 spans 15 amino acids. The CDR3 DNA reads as TGTGCCATCAGCGTGGGGGGGTCGGATACCGGGGAGCTGTTTTTT. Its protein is CAISVGGSDTGELFF.